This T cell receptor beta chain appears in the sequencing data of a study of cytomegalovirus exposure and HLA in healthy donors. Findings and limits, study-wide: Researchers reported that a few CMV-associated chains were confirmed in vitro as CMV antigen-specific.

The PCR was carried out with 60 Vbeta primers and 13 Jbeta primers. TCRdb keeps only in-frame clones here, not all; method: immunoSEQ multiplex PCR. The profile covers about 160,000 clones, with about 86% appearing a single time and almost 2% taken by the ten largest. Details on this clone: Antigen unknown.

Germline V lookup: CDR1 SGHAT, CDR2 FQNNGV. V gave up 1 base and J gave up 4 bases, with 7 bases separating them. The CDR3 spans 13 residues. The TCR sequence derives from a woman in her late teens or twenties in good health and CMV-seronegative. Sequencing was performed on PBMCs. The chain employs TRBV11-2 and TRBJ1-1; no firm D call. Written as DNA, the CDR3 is TGTGCCAGCAGCTTAGTAGTAAGCACTGAAGCTTTCTTT. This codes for CASSLVVSTEAFF.